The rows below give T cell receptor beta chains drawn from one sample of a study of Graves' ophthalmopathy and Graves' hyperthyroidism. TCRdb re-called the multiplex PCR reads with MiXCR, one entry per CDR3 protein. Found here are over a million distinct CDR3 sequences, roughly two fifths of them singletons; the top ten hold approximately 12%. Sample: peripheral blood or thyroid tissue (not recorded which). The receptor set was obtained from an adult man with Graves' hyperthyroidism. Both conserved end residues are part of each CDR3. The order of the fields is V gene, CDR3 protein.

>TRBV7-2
CASSSGGGAGANVLTF
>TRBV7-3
CASSVEQGYTEAFF
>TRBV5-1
CASSLRPGLTIYGYTF
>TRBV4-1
CASSQDEGQGVEPQHF
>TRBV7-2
CASSLGRNRQETQYF
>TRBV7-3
CASSPLSGSLAGELFF
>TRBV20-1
CSARELVGRTVRGNQPQHF
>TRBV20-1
CSATFRGPVATNEKLFF
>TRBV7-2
CASSHRGRGYEQYF
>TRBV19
CASRPGQFVINEKLFF
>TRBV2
CASRGTSGVWTQYF
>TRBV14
CASSGTLDPQSRWPGTKQETQYF
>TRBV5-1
CASSWGLESTDTQYF
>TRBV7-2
CASSNGQGTQPQHF
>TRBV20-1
CSASLGRGYEQYF
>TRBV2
CATAGTSGQETQYF
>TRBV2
CASTRDRQNSPPHF
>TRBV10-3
CAISAGQFSYEQYF
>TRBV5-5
CASSLAGAGSANYGYTF
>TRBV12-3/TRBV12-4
CASSTTDRDITEAFF
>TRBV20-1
CSARLAGVEELFF
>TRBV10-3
CAISAGINEKLFF
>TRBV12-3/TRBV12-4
CASSSASGQLETQYF
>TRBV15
CATSSGHRDRKTFYNSPLHF
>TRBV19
CASMSRQEGGGRQPQHF
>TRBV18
CASSPSGLSYEQYF
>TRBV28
CASSSRIGEQYF
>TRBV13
CASSLSQGGETQYF
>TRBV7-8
CASSWRQRTQETQYF
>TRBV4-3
CASSRWGGNEKLFF
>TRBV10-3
CAISDPGVEKLFF
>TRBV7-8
CASSPAPRISNGYTF
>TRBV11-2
CASSLWRIGFYGYTF
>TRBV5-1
CASSLGVTRVGTEAFF
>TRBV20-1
CSASGAGANVLTF
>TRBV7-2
CASRTTGQTNEKLFF
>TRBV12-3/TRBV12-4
CASSGTGDDTEAFF
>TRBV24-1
CATSDQTGSGGIFF